The rows below give T cell receptor beta chains drawn from one sample of a study of cytomegalovirus exposure and HLA in healthy donors. The repertoire was sequenced with immunoSEQ multiplex PCR; TCRdb's copy has only in-frame clones and lacks some. The data contain roughly 63,000 clones, 75% of them singletons. Specimen: PBMCs. The receptors stem from a woman between 40 and 55 years old in good health and CMV-seropositive. Both conserved end residues are part of each CDR3. The D gene is left open where the match is weak. Expanded clones get a size class; other rows say once, few or many, or leave the size out.

clone_size: few; v_call: TRBV29-1; d_call: TRBD1; j_call: TRBJ2-3; cdr3_nt: TGCAGCGGGGAACAGGGGGGCACAGATACGCAGTATTTT; cdr3_aa: CSGEQGGTDTQYF
clone_size: NA; v_call: TRBV5-1; d_call: TRBD1; j_call: TRBJ1-1; cdr3_nt: TGCGCCAGCAGCTTGGGACAGGGGATAGGAACTGAAGCTTTCTTT; cdr3_aa: CASSLGQGIGTEAFF
clone_size: NA; v_call: TRBV5-1; d_call: NA; j_call: TRBJ1-1; cdr3_nt: TGCGCCAGCAGCTTGACAGGGCGGAAAACTGAAGCTTTCTTT; cdr3_aa: CASSLTGRKTEAFF
clone_size: once; v_call: TRBV5-1; d_call: NA; j_call: TRBJ2-7; cdr3_nt: TGCGCCAGCAGCTTGGAGCGGAGGAACTCCTACGAGCAGTACTTC; cdr3_aa: CASSLERRNSYEQYF
clone_size: NA; v_call: TRBV29-1; d_call: NA; j_call: TRBJ1-5; cdr3_nt: TGCAGCGTTGCTTTAGATAGGGGTCAGCCCCAGCATTTT; cdr3_aa: CSVALDRGQPQHF
clone_size: NA; v_call: TRBV6-6; d_call: TRBD1; j_call: TRBJ1-2; cdr3_nt: TGTGCCAGCAGAGGGACAGGGGAATTCAATGGCTACACCTTC; cdr3_aa: CASRGTGEFNGYTF
clone_size: few; v_call: TRBV5-1; d_call: TRBD1; j_call: TRBJ1-4; cdr3_nt: TGCGCCAGCAGCTCAACACAGGGGGCGAGTGAAAAACTGTTTTTT; cdr3_aa: CASSSTQGASEKLFF
clone_size: NA; v_call: TRBV27; d_call: NA; j_call: TRBJ1-1; cdr3_nt: TGTGCCAGCAGTGATTCGACAGTGAGCACTGAAGCTTTCTTT; cdr3_aa: CASSDSTVSTEAFF
clone_size: few; v_call: TRBV10-3; d_call: TRBD1; j_call: TRBJ1-6; cdr3_nt: TGTGCCATCAGATCGGGACAGAGCTCCTATAATTCACCCCTCCACTTT; cdr3_aa: CAIRSGQSSYNSPLHF
clone_size: NA; v_call: TRBV2; d_call: TRBD1; j_call: TRBJ2-1; cdr3_nt: TGTGCCAGCAGTGGGGACAGATCCAATGAGCAGTTCTTC; cdr3_aa: CASSGDRSNEQFF
clone_size: NA; v_call: TRBV30; d_call: TRBD1; j_call: TRBJ1-1; cdr3_nt: TGTGCCTGGAGTGCTTCATACAGGGGGCGACGGACTGAAGCTTTCTTT; cdr3_aa: CAWSASYRGRRTEAFF
clone_size: NA; v_call: TRBV4-2; d_call: TRBD1; j_call: TRBJ2-7; cdr3_nt: TGTGCCAGCAGCCTTGAGGGACAGGGGCCCTACGAGCAGTACTTC; cdr3_aa: CASSLEGQGPYEQYF
clone_size: few; v_call: TRBV28; d_call: NA; j_call: TRBJ2-7; cdr3_nt: TGTGCCAGCAGTTTTCAGGCCCAGGTCTACGAGCAGTACTTC; cdr3_aa: CASSFQAQVYEQYF
clone_size: NA; v_call: TRBV9; d_call: NA; j_call: TRBJ2-7; cdr3_nt: TGTGCCAGCAGCCCGCAGGTCCCATCCTACGAGCAGTACTTC; cdr3_aa: CASSPQVPSYEQYF
clone_size: NA; v_call: TRBV10-3; d_call: NA; j_call: TRBJ2-7; cdr3_nt: TGTGCCATCAGTGAAATGTCTCCAGGAAGCTCCTACGAGCAGTACTTC; cdr3_aa: CAISEMSPGSSYEQYF
clone_size: few; v_call: TRBV6-6; d_call: TRBD2; j_call: TRBJ2-3; cdr3_nt: TGTGCCAGCAGGATAGCGGGGATCACAGATACGCAGTATTTT; cdr3_aa: CASRIAGITDTQYF
clone_size: NA; v_call: TRBV15; d_call: TRBD1; j_call: TRBJ2-7; cdr3_nt: TGTGCCACCAGCAGAGATAGACAGGGATTGGGGGAGCAGTACTTC; cdr3_aa: CATSRDRQGLGEQYF
clone_size: few; v_call: TRBV4-3; d_call: TRBD1; j_call: TRBJ2-7; cdr3_nt: TGCGCCAGCAGCCGCGGACAGGGGGGCTACGAGCAGTACTTC; cdr3_aa: CASSRGQGGYEQYF
clone_size: NA; v_call: TRBV5-1; d_call: NA; j_call: TRBJ1-2; cdr3_nt: TGCGCCAGCAGCTTGGACAGATATGGCTACACCTTC; cdr3_aa: CASSLDRYGYTF
clone_size: NA; v_call: TRBV28; d_call: NA; j_call: TRBJ1-5; cdr3_nt: TGTGCCAGCACCCAATGGGGGGTCCAGCCCCAGCATTTT; cdr3_aa: CASTQWGVQPQHF
clone_size: NA; v_call: TRBV5-6; d_call: TRBD1; j_call: TRBJ2-7; cdr3_nt: TGTGCCAGCAGCGGGGACAGGGACGAGCAGTACTTC; cdr3_aa: CASSGDRDEQYF
clone_size: NA; v_call: TRBV6-5; d_call: NA; j_call: TRBJ1-1; cdr3_nt: TGTGCCAGCCGCAGGGTAGAGAACACTGAAGCTTTCTTT; cdr3_aa: CASRRVENTEAFF
clone_size: NA; v_call: TRBV5-1; d_call: TRBD1; j_call: TRBJ1-2; cdr3_nt: TGCGCCAGCAGCACACGGACAGGGTCCAGCCGTGGCTACACCTTC; cdr3_aa: CASSTRTGSSRGYTF
clone_size: NA; v_call: TRBV4-1; d_call: TRBD1; j_call: TRBJ1-1; cdr3_nt: TGCGCCAGCAGACGGACAGGTTTGAACACTGAAGCTTTCTTT; cdr3_aa: CASRRTGLNTEAFF
clone_size: NA; v_call: TRBV2; d_call: NA; j_call: TRBJ1-4; cdr3_nt: TGTGCCAGCAGTTCTCAATCGGGAACCCTAGGAAAACTGTTTTTT; cdr3_aa: CASSSQSGTLGKLFF
clone_size: NA; v_call: TRBV5-1; d_call: TRBD2; j_call: TRBJ2-7; cdr3_nt: TGCGCCAGCAGCACGGGACTAGCGGCGAACGAGCAGTACTTC; cdr3_aa: CASSTGLAANEQYF
clone_size: few; v_call: TRBV19; d_call: TRBD1; j_call: TRBJ1-1; cdr3_nt: TGTGCCAGTACCCCCAGGGGGCCTAGGGGCACTGAAGCTTTCTTT; cdr3_aa: CASTPRGPRGTEAFF
clone_size: medium-sized; v_call: TRBV19; d_call: NA; j_call: TRBJ1-5; cdr3_nt: TGTGCCAGTAGTATGTCGGACACGAGTCAGCCCCAGCATTTT; cdr3_aa: CASSMSDTSQPQHF
clone_size: NA; v_call: TRBV5-1; d_call: NA; j_call: TRBJ2-5; cdr3_nt: TGCGCCAGCTCCCGCGGACAGCAAGAGACCCAGTACTTC; cdr3_aa: CASSRGQQETQYF
clone_size: NA; v_call: TRBV6-1; d_call: TRBD1; j_call: TRBJ1-2; cdr3_nt: TGTGCCAGCAGTGCGCCGGGACAGCTCTATGGCTACACCTTC; cdr3_aa: CASSAPGQLYGYTF
clone_size: NA; v_call: TRBV5-1; d_call: TRBD1; j_call: TRBJ1-1; cdr3_nt: TGCGCCAGCAGCAACCCTCTCGGGACAGGGAGGTCAAACACTGAAGCTTTCTTT; cdr3_aa: CASSNPLGTGRSNTEAFF
clone_size: NA; v_call: TRBV14; d_call: NA; j_call: TRBJ1-1; cdr3_nt: TGTGCCAGCAGCCAAGATCAGTCATACACTGAAGCTTTCTTT; cdr3_aa: CASSQDQSYTEAFF
clone_size: NA; v_call: TRBV6-5; d_call: TRBD1; j_call: TRBJ1-2; cdr3_nt: TGTGCCAGCAGCTGGGACAGGTCTTCTTATGGCTACACCTTC; cdr3_aa: CASSWDRSSYGYTF
clone_size: few; v_call: TRBV4-3; d_call: NA; j_call: TRBJ1-3; cdr3_nt: TGCGCCAGCAGCCAAGTTCACAACTCTGGAAACACCATATATTTT; cdr3_aa: CASSQVHNSGNTIYF
clone_size: NA; v_call: TRBV9; d_call: TRBD1; j_call: TRBJ1-1; cdr3_nt: TGTGCCAGCAGCGCCTCGACAGGGTCTCTCCCTGAAGCTCTCTTT; cdr3_aa: CASSASTGSLPEALF
clone_size: once; v_call: TRBV7-3; d_call: NA; j_call: TRBJ2-7; cdr3_nt: TGTGCCAGCAGCCAAAACGGCCAGGGGAACTACGAGCAGTACTTC; cdr3_aa: CASSQNGQGNYEQYF
clone_size: few; v_call: TRBV7-9; d_call: NA; j_call: TRBJ2-1; cdr3_nt: TGTGCCAGCAGCTTATCAGATTACAATGAGCAGTTCTTC; cdr3_aa: CASSLSDYNEQFF
clone_size: NA; v_call: TRBV5-4; d_call: TRBD1; j_call: TRBJ1-6; cdr3_nt: TGTGCCAGCAGCCCTCGGGACAGGGGAAATAATTCACCCCTCCACTTT; cdr3_aa: CASSPRDRGNNSPLHF
clone_size: NA; v_call: TRBV15; d_call: TRBD2; j_call: TRBJ2-3; cdr3_nt: TGTGCCACCAGCAGAGTTGGGACTAGAGGGAGAGATACGCAGTATTTT; cdr3_aa: CATSRVGTRGRDTQYF
clone_size: NA; v_call: TRBV6-5; d_call: NA; j_call: TRBJ1-1; cdr3_nt: TGTGCCAGCAGACCCCCTGCGGGGACCACTGAAGCTTTCTTT; cdr3_aa: CASRPPAGTTEAFF
clone_size: NA; v_call: TRBV7-8; d_call: NA; j_call: TRBJ1-1; cdr3_nt: TGTGCCAGCAGCGTCAGAGGGGGTGAAGCTTTCTTT; cdr3_aa: CASSVRGGEAFF
clone_size: NA; v_call: TRBV30; d_call: NA; j_call: TRBJ1-4; cdr3_nt: TGTGCCTGGAGCCACACTCAGGGTAAACTGTTTTTT; cdr3_aa: CAWSHTQGKLFF
clone_size: NA; v_call: TRBV4-3; d_call: NA; j_call: TRBJ1-1; cdr3_nt: TGCGCCAGCAGCCAGGTTATCCAGGAAACTGAAGCTTTCTTT; cdr3_aa: CASSQVIQETEAFF
clone_size: NA; v_call: TRBV27; d_call: TRBD1; j_call: TRBJ1-5; cdr3_nt: TGTGCCATCTCTCGAGGACAGGGGGTAAGCAATCAGCCCCAGCATTTT; cdr3_aa: CAISRGQGVSNQPQHF
clone_size: NA; v_call: TRBV30; d_call: NA; j_call: TRBJ1-1; cdr3_nt: TGTGCCTGGAGTGAGGCCATCCACGTTCAGAGGGCGTTTAACACTGAAGCTTTCTTT; cdr3_aa: CAWSEAIHVQRAFNTEAFF
clone_size: NA; v_call: TRBV19; d_call: NA; j_call: TRBJ1-5; cdr3_nt: TGTGCCAGTAGGGGCAGGGGTATGCCCCAGCATTTT; cdr3_aa: CASRGRGMPQHF
clone_size: NA; v_call: TRBV4-3; d_call: NA; j_call: TRBJ1-3; cdr3_nt: TGCGCCAGCAGCCAAGTATCCGGGGGGATTCTGAGCTCTGGAAACACCATATATTTT; cdr3_aa: CASSQVSGGILSSGNTIYF